One and the same sample provided the 27 T cell receptor beta chains below, sequenced in a study of CD8+ T cells in alopecia areata. Treatment specified: oral pan-JAK inhibitor, 5-10 mg twice daily. cDNA serving as the sequencing template came from extracted, reverse transcribed RNA. Generated by immunoSEQ multiplex PCR, the TCRdb table keeps only in-frame clones and is missing some. The sample records about 100,000 clones, 60% being singletons. The specimen was CD8+ T cells sorted from blood, collected between weeks 55 and 65, from a patient treated with tofacitinib. The receptors were sampled from a human donor with alopecia areata.

V and J are TRBV29-1 and TRBJ2-1; maybe TRBD1 (5 bases). Germline-derived CDR1 and CDR2 are SQVTM and ANQGSEA. The CDR3 totals 13 residues. V was pared by 6 bases and J by 9 bases, with 18 bases between. CDR3 residues: CSVLPQDKPEQFF. In DNA form, the CDR3 reads TGCAGCGTGTTACCACAGGACAAACCTGAGCAGTTCTTC.

The gene calls are TRBV7-6 and TRBJ2-5; the match to TRBD1 covers 8 bases. V trimming: 6 bases; J trimming: 13 bases; junction bases outside the gene matches: 10. The germline gives CDR1 SGHVS, CDR2 FNYEAQ. CDR3 length equals 12 residues. The CDR3 DNA reads as TGTGCCAGCAGTTCCGGGACAGGCCCCTCGTACTTC. It yields the protein CASSSGTGPSYF.

This chain links TRBV9 with TRBJ2-7, with D possibly being TRBD1 (6 bases). From germline, CDR1 is SGDLS and CDR2 YYNGEE. The V and J ends lost 3 bases and 6 bases respectively, with 13 bases between them. The CDR3 is made up of 13 amino acids. CDR3 nucleotide sequence: TGTGCCAGCAGCGACCACAGGGATGCCGAGCAGTACTTC. Translated: CASSDHRDAEQYF.

This chain uses TRBV6-1 with TRBJ2-3; TRBD2 aligns across 10 bases. The V gene end was trimmed by 6 bases and the J gene end by 0 bases; junction bases not matched to a gene: 3. Germline V CDR1 and CDR2: MNHNS, SASEGT. The CDR3 has 15 residues. CDR3 DNA: TGTGCCAGCAGCGGACTAGCGGCTAGCACAGATACGCAGTATTTT. Its protein is CASSGLAASTDTQYF.

The CDR3 protein is CASSPKFGDPVHEQYF. In DNA, the CDR3 is TGTGCCAGCAGCCCCAAGTTTGGGGATCCTGTCCACGAGCAGTACTTC. The rearrangement uses TRBV7-8 and TRBJ2-7; D uncertain. V lost 5 bases to trimming and J lost 5 bases, with 22 bases between them. Germline V lookup: CDR1 SGHVS, CDR2 FQNEAQ. This CDR3 contains 16 residues.

The chain is built from TRBV6-5 and TRBJ2-5, with D maybe TRBD1 (6 bases). CDR3 size: 15 residues. Germline lookup yields CDR1 MNHEY and CDR2 SVGAGI. V was cut by 0 bases and J by 4 bases, with 12 bases left in between. As DNA, the CDR3 is TGTGCCAGCAGTTACTCACAGGGAACAGGAGAGACCCAGTACTTC. Its protein product is CASSYSQGTGETQYF.

The rearrangement joins TRBV6-5 to TRBJ1-5; TRBD1 is a possible D gene (5 bases). This CDR3 has 15 amino acids. Trimming removed 4 bases from V and 0 bases from J, with 10 bases in between. Germline CDR1 is MNHEY and CDR2 is SVGAGI. Written as DNA, the CDR3 is TGTGCCAGCAGTTTTGACAGAAATAGCAATCAGCCCCAGCATTTT. Translated, it gives CASSFDRNSNQPQHF.

The chain has TRBV5-6 and TRBJ2-7; possible D gene TRBD2, 6 bases. V was clipped by 4 bases and J by 4 bases, with 24 bases between them. Germline-derived CDR1 and CDR2 are SGHDT and YYEEEE. The length of the CDR3 is 17 residues. Here the CDR3 DNA reads TGTGCCAGCAGCGGCATTGGCAGTCAGGGAGGTCTGTACGAGCAGTACTTC. Translation gives CASSGIGSQGGLYEQYF.

The rearrangement links TRBV5-6 to TRBJ2-4; 11 nucleotides agree with TRBD1. V lost 4 bases, J lost 7 bases, and 4 bases stayed unmatched. Germline V CDR1 and CDR2: SGHDT, YYEEEE. The CDR3 contains 14 residues. In nucleotides, the CDR3 is TGTGCCAGCAGCATCGGGACAGGGGGGAACATTCAGTACTTC. This sequence encodes CASSIGTGGNIQYF.

As DNA, the CDR3 is TGTGCCAGCACCCAGAATGGAGAGCAGTACTTC. Translated, it gives CASTQNGEQYF. V usage is TRBV27 and J usage is TRBJ2-7; D unresolved. Per the germline V gene, CDR1 is MNHEY and CDR2 is SMNVEV (reference sequence). The CDR3 extends over 11 amino acids. Between the trimmed V and J ends, which lost 7 bases and 7 bases, there was a span of 11 bases.

The V call is TRBV7-6, the J call TRBJ1-1; D ambiguous. V lost 1 base, J lost 1 base, and 4 bases lay in between. Germline-derived CDR1 and CDR2 are SGHVS and FNYEAQ. The length of the CDR3 is 13 residues. In DNA form, the CDR3 reads TGTGCCAGCAGCTTAGAAAGGAACACTGAAGCTTTCTTT. Amino acids: CASSLERNTEAFF.

This clone has just a few counts. This chain joins TRBV6-5 and TRBJ1-1, with D perhaps TRBD1 (5 bases). V gave up 0 bases and J gave up 10 bases, with 18 bases separating them. CDR1 and CDR2 from the germline V gene are MNHEY and SVGAGI. The CDR3 consists of 15 residues. The CDR3 is CASSYSTTASKGAFF. DNA of the CDR3: TGTGCCAGCAGTTACTCGACGACAGCAAGTAAGGGAGCTTTCTTT.

The chain carries TRBV28 and TRBJ1-2; D is perhaps TRBD1 (6 bases). The CDR3 totals 15 residues. Germline CDR1 and CDR2: MDHEN and SYDVKM. V gave up 2 bases and J gave up 2 bases, with 12 bases separating them. CDR3: CASSLTGIGNYGYTF. For the CDR3, the DNA is TGTGCCAGCAGTTTAACAGGGATTGGAAACTATGGCTACACCTTC.

This clone was seen only once. The rearrangement uses TRBV7-8 and TRBJ1-1, with unresolved D. The CDR3 consists of 13 residues. Germline CDR1 is SGHVS and CDR2 is FQNEAQ. With 1 base removed from V and 11 bases from J, the gap between germline ends came to 14 bases. CDR3 DNA: TGTGCCAGCAGCTTAGTTTTGGGGTTGGGGGCTTTCTTT. This sequence encodes CASSLVLGLGAFF.

The chain employs TRBV5-1 and TRBJ2-1; possibly TRBD2 for D (7 bases). Germline lookup yields CDR1 SGHRS and CDR2 YFSETQ. Deletions cut 4 bases from V and 7 bases from J, with 15 bases between. CDR3 size: 14 residues. Written as DNA, the CDR3 is TGCGCCAGCAGCACGAGGGGGGGCCCAAATGAGCAGTTCTTC. Amino acids: CASSTRGGPNEQFF.

The chain is built from TRBV7-9 and TRBJ1-2, with TRBD1 identical over 9 bases. The germline CDR1 and CDR2 sequences are SEHNR and FQNEAQ (reference sequence). This CDR3 comprises 15 residues. Trimming removed 7 bases from V and 0 bases from J; junction bases left unmatched: 6. CDR3 coding DNA: TGTGCCAGCAACCCTAGACAGGGGGCTAACTATGGCTACACCTTC. This codes for CASNPRQGANYGYTF.

The chain combines TRBV4-2 with TRBJ2-3; weak D call: TRBD2 (6 bases). V was cut by 4 bases and J by 0 bases, with 14 bases left in between. The germline V gene has CDR1 LGHNA and CDR2 YNFKEQ. This CDR3 contains 16 residues. This chain's CDR3 is CASSRLAGTSTDTQYF. For the CDR3, the DNA is TGTGCCAGCAGCCGCTTGGCGGGGACTAGCACAGATACGCAGTATTTT.

This clone occurred a few times. The V gene is TRBV13, the J gene TRBJ2-3; 16 bases align to TRBD2. Germline trimming cut 3 bases from V and 5 bases from J; bases unmatched to any gene: 14. Germline V gene sequence: CDR1 PRHDT, CDR2 FYEKMQ (reference sequence). This CDR3 is 20 amino acids long. This chain's CDR3 is CASSFPQGTSGGARVDTQYF. Written as DNA, the CDR3 is TGTGCCAGCAGCTTTCCTCAAGGGACTAGCGGGGGGGCCAGGGTAGATACGCAGTATTTT.

J is TRBJ2-3 and V is TRBV27; D remains unclear. Germline CDR1 reads MNHEY; CDR2 reads SMNVEV (reference sequence). There are 16 residues in the CDR3. The V gene lost 5 bases and the J gene lost 0 bases, with 15 bases spanning the gap. CDR3 loop: CASSRVLPSSTDTQYF. The CDR3 coding sequence is TGTGCCAGCAGTCGGGTCCTACCTTCTAGCACAGATACGCAGTATTTT.

Comment on this clone: At the DNA level, this CDR3 is encoded by other sequences in the same sample as well. The chain is built from TRBV7-9 and TRBJ1-1; unclear D gene. CDR3 size: 11 residues. In germline, CDR1 is SEHNR, CDR2 FQNEAQ (reference sequence). Trimming shortened V by 5 bases and J by 8 bases, and 9 bases separated the two germline ends. CDR3: CASSLSTEAFF. CDR3 sequence (DNA): TGTGCCAGCAGCCTCTCCACGGAAGCTTTCTTT.

The chain recombines TRBV27 with TRBJ2-7, with TRBD1 matching over 8 bases. The trim removed 5 bases at V and 1 base at J, leaving 4 bases unmatched. The CDR3 is 14 amino acids. CDR1 is MNHEY and CDR2 is SMNVEV in the germline V gene (reference sequence). For the CDR3, the DNA is TGTGCCAGCAGTCTCTGGACAGGGTCCTACGAGCAGTACTTC. The encoded protein is CASSLWTGSYEQYF.

This chain links TRBV6-5 with TRBJ2-7; 9 positions agree with TRBD1. Trimming removed 7 bases from V and 4 bases from J; junction bases left unmatched: 5. Germline V gene lookup returns CDR1 MNHEY and CDR2 SVGAGI. The CDR3 contains 13 residues. This CDR3 is CASTGTGFYEQYF. CDR3 DNA: TGTGCCAGCACCGGGACAGGGTTTTACGAGCAGTACTTC.

This sequence joins TRBV30 and TRBJ2-7; D might be TRBD2 (6 bases). Trimming shortened V by 0 bases and J by 6 bases, and 21 bases separated the two germline ends. Germline V gene data show CDR1 as GTSNPN and CDR2 as SVGIG (reference sequence). This CDR3 has 16 amino acids. CDR3 sequence: CAWSVRDRGSGGEQYF. In DNA form, the CDR3 reads TGTGCCTGGAGTGTACGGGATCGGGGGTCCGGAGGCGAGCAGTACTTC.

This clone was counted only a few times. This sequence joins TRBV4-1 and TRBJ1-1; 10 bases match TRBD1. The CDR3 covers 20 residues. V was pared by 0 bases and J by 0 bases, with 13 bases of the junction left unmatched. CDR1 is MGHRA and CDR2 is YSYEKL in the germline V gene. CDR3 in amino acids: CASSQDRDRGKWRMNTEAFF. CDR3 nucleotides: TGCGCCAGCAGCCAAGATCGGGACAGGGGAAAGTGGAGGATGAACACTGAAGCTTTCTTT.

The chain links TRBV29-1 to TRBJ1-5; D is perhaps TRBD1 (5 bases). The CDR3 contains 13 residues. V was cut by 5 bases and J by 0 bases, with 8 bases left in between. CDR1 is SQVTM, CDR2 ANQGSEA, per germline. The CDR3, as DNA: TGCAGCGTTCGAACAGGTAGCAATCAGCCCCAGCATTTT. This gives the protein CSVRTGSNQPQHF.

V usage is TRBV7-9 and J usage is TRBJ2-5, with D possibly TRBD2 on 6 matching bases. The CDR3 contains 15 residues. Germline loops: CDR1 SEHNR, CDR2 FQNEAQ (reference sequence). Trimming took 4 bases from V and 3 from J, leaving 15 bases between them. This chain's CDR3 is CASSSRDGGEETQYF. The CDR3 DNA is TGTGCCAGCAGCTCCCGGGACGGCGGGGAAGAGACCCAGTACTTC.

This clone showed up just a few times. This chain links TRBV29-1 with TRBJ2-5; 10 bases line up with TRBD2. This CDR3 spans 19 amino acids. V gave up 6 bases and J gave up 5 bases; unmatched junction bases: 24. Germline V gene lookup returns CDR1 SQVTM and CDR2 ANQGSEA. As DNA, the CDR3 is TGCAGCGTCTATTCCCGGGCTAGCGGGGGACTACTTAATGGGGAGACCCAGTACTTC. Translating gives CSVYSRASGGLLNGETQYF.